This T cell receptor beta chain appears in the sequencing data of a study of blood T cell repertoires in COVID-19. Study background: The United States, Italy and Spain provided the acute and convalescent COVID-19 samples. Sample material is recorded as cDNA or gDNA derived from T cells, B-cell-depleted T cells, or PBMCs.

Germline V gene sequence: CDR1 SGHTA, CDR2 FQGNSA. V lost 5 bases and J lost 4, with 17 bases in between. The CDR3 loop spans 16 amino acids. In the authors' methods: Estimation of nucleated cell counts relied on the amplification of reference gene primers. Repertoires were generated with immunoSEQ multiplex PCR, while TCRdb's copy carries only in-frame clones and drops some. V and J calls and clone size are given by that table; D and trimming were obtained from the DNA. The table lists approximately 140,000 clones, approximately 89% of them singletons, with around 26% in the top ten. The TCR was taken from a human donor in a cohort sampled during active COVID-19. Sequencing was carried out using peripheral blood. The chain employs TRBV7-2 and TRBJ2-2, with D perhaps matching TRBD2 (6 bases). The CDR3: CASSPAVVAVTGELFF. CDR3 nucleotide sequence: TGTGCCAGCAGCCCTGCCGTGGTAGCGGTCACCGGGGAGCTGTTTTTT.